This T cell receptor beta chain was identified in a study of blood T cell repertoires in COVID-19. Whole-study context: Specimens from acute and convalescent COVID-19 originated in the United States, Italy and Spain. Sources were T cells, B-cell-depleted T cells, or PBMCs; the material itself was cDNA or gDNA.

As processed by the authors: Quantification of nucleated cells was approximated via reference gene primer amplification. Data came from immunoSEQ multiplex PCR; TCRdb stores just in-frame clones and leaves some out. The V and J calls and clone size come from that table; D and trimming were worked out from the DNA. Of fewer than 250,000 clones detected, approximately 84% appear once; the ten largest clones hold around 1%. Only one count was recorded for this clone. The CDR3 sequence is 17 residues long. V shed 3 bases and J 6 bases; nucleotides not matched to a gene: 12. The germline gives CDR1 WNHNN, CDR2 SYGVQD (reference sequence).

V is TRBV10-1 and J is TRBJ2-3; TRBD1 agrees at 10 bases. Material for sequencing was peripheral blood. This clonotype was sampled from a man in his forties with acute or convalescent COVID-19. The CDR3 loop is CASSDPTGGTGRDTQYF. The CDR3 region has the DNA TGCGCCAGCAGTGACCCGACAGGGGGCACCGGGCGGGATACGCAGTATTTT.